The rows below give T cell receptor beta chains drawn from one sample of a study of OX40 agonist ivuxolimab in advanced cancers. The repertoire was sequenced with immunoSEQ multiplex PCR; TCRdb's copy has only in-frame clones and lacks some. The sample has around 67,000 clones; roughly 85% are singletons. The starting material was CD4+ or CD8+ T cells sorted from blood, obtained in a trial of the OX40 agonist ivuxolimab. The receptor source for this set is an adult with an advanced solid tumor such as melanoma, head and neck, liver or kidney cancer. CDR3s include the opening cysteine and the closing phenylalanine or tryptophan. Fields, in order: J gene, D gene, clone size, V gene, CDR3 DNA, CDR3 protein. D genes are given only for firm matches. Only part of the rows carry a size: once, few, many, or a class if the clone is expanded.

J gene: TRBJ2-1
D gene: TRBD1
clone size: NA
V gene: TRBV4-2
CDR3 DNA: TGTGCCAGCAGCCAATTCAGGGACAGGGGAAGCTACAATGAGCAGTTCTTC
CDR3 protein: CASSQFRDRGSYNEQFF

J gene: TRBJ2-2
D gene: NA
clone size: NA
V gene: TRBV9
CDR3 DNA: TGTGCCAGCAGCCCCCTCGGGCGGGAAAACACCGGGGAGCTGTTTTTT
CDR3 protein: CASSPLGRENTGELFF

J gene: TRBJ2-1
D gene: TRBD2
clone size: once
V gene: TRBV5-6
CDR3 DNA: TGTGCCAGCTTGCGGGGGAGCTCCTACAATGAGCAGTTCTTC
CDR3 protein: CASLRGSSYNEQFF

J gene: TRBJ1-4
D gene: TRBD1
clone size: NA
V gene: TRBV7-2
CDR3 DNA: TGTGCCAGCAGCTCCGGACAGGGCCTTACTAATGAAAAACTGTTTTTT
CDR3 protein: CASSSGQGLTNEKLFF

J gene: TRBJ2-1
D gene: NA
clone size: NA
V gene: TRBV7-2
CDR3 DNA: TGTGCCAGCAGCTTAGGTGCCAGCTCCTACAATGAGCAGTTCTTC
CDR3 protein: CASSLGASSYNEQFF

J gene: TRBJ1-1
D gene: TRBD1
clone size: few
V gene: TRBV25-1
CDR3 DNA: TGTGCCAGCAGTACAGGGGTGACTGAAGCTTTCTTT
CDR3 protein: CASSTGVTEAFF

J gene: TRBJ2-2
D gene: NA
clone size: NA
V gene: TRBV7-2
CDR3 DNA: TGTGCCAGCAGCTTAGAGAGCCCTAACACCGGGGAGCTGTTTTTT
CDR3 protein: CASSLESPNTGELFF

J gene: TRBJ2-5
D gene: TRBD1
clone size: few
V gene: TRBV12-5
CDR3 DNA: TGTGCTAGTGGTTTGACGCGTCCAGGGACAGCGTACCAAGAGACCCAGTACTTC
CDR3 protein: CASGLTRPGTAYQETQYF

J gene: TRBJ2-5
D gene: TRBD1
clone size: once
V gene: TRBV6-1
CDR3 DNA: TGTGCCAGCAAACCCTCCAGGGGGATAACCGGGACCCAGTACTTC
CDR3 protein: CASKPSRGITGTQYF

J gene: TRBJ2-7
D gene: TRBD2
clone size: NA
V gene: TRBV9
CDR3 DNA: TGTGCCAGCAGCGTAGGACTAGCGGGAGGAAGCCACGAGCAGTACTTC
CDR3 protein: CASSVGLAGGSHEQYF

J gene: TRBJ2-3
D gene: NA
clone size: NA
V gene: TRBV7-3
CDR3 DNA: TGTGCCAGCAGCACCGGACCTTCAGATACGCAGTATTTT
CDR3 protein: CASSTGPSDTQYF

J gene: TRBJ1-5
D gene: NA
clone size: NA
V gene: TRBV2
CDR3 DNA: TGTGCCAGCAGTGATGTCGACATAAATCAGCCCCAGCATTTT
CDR3 protein: CASSDVDINQPQHF

J gene: TRBJ1-5
D gene: NA
clone size: few
V gene: TRBV10-3
CDR3 DNA: TGTGCCATCAGTGATGAGGTCAATCAGCCCCAGCATTTT
CDR3 protein: CAISDEVNQPQHF

J gene: TRBJ2-2
D gene: NA
clone size: NA
V gene: TRBV6-1
CDR3 DNA: TGTGCCAGCAGTGAAGGGCGAGGCGGGGAGCTGTTTTTT
CDR3 protein: CASSEGRGGELFF

J gene: TRBJ2-7
D gene: NA
clone size: NA
V gene: TRBV18
CDR3 DNA: TGTGCCAGCTCACTCCGAGGGATGGACGAGCAGTACTTC
CDR3 protein: CASSLRGMDEQYF

J gene: TRBJ1-2
D gene: NA
clone size: once
V gene: TRBV28
CDR3 DNA: TGTGCCAGCAGTTTATTGGAGGTAGAAGGCTACACCTTC
CDR3 protein: CASSLLEVEGYTF

J gene: TRBJ1-4
D gene: NA
clone size: NA
V gene: TRBV5-8
CDR3 DNA: TGTGCCAGCAGCCCCTTCGAGGGAGCTAATGAAAAACTGTTTTTT
CDR3 protein: CASSPFEGANEKLFF

J gene: TRBJ2-5
D gene: NA
clone size: once
V gene: TRBV5-1
CDR3 DNA: TGCGCCAGCAGTATAGGACTCACGAAGGAGACCCAGTACTTC
CDR3 protein: CASSIGLTKETQYF

J gene: TRBJ2-1
D gene: TRBD1
clone size: NA
V gene: TRBV2
CDR3 DNA: TGTGCCAGCACGACAGGGGAAAGTTCTAGTAATGAGCAGTTCTTC
CDR3 protein: CASTTGESSSNEQFF

J gene: TRBJ2-1
D gene: NA
clone size: NA
V gene: TRBV4-1
CDR3 DNA: TGCGCCAGCAGCCGAGGGGGCGGGAGTGCGCAGTTCTTC
CDR3 protein: CASSRGGGSAQFF

J gene: TRBJ2-5
D gene: TRBD2
clone size: NA
V gene: TRBV5-1
CDR3 DNA: TGCGCCAGCAGCTTAGCGGGAGGGCGCGGTGAGACCCAGTACTTC
CDR3 protein: CASSLAGGRGETQYF

J gene: TRBJ1-1
D gene: NA
clone size: NA
V gene: TRBV6-1
CDR3 DNA: TGTGCCAGCAGGACAGGGAACACTGAAGCTTTCTTT
CDR3 protein: CASRTGNTEAFF

J gene: TRBJ2-7
D gene: TRBD2
clone size: NA
V gene: TRBV5-8
CDR3 DNA: TGTGCCAGCAGCCGGACTAGCGGGAGGTCCTACGAGCAGTACTTC
CDR3 protein: CASSRTSGRSYEQYF

J gene: TRBJ2-1
D gene: TRBD2
clone size: NA
V gene: TRBV7-8
CDR3 DNA: TGTGCCAGCAGCTTAGAAGTTAGCGGGAGTGGGGAGCAGTTCTTC
CDR3 protein: CASSLEVSGSGEQFF

J gene: TRBJ2-7
D gene: NA
clone size: NA
V gene: TRBV19
CDR3 DNA: TGTGCCAGTAGTTCAGGGGCCTACGAGCAGTACTTC
CDR3 protein: CASSSGAYEQYF

J gene: TRBJ2-7
D gene: TRBD1
clone size: NA
V gene: TRBV7-3
CDR3 DNA: TGTGCCAGCAGCCTGGACAGGGTGACCTCCTACGAGCAGTACTTC
CDR3 protein: CASSLDRVTSYEQYF

J gene: TRBJ1-6
D gene: TRBD1
clone size: few
V gene: TRBV2
CDR3 DNA: TGTGCCAGCGAGACAGGGCGAAATTCACCCCTCCACTTT
CDR3 protein: CASETGRNSPLHF

J gene: TRBJ2-5
D gene: NA
clone size: once
V gene: TRBV5-1
CDR3 DNA: TGCGCCAGCAGCTTGGGTCCCTCGCAGGGCAGGGCCCAAGAGACCCAGTACTTC
CDR3 protein: CASSLGPSQGRAQETQYF

J gene: TRBJ1-1
D gene: TRBD1
clone size: few
V gene: TRBV28
CDR3 DNA: TGTGCCAGCAGTGACAACAGGGGTGTGAACACTGAAGCTTTCTTT
CDR3 protein: CASSDNRGVNTEAFF

J gene: TRBJ1-5
D gene: TRBD1
clone size: NA
V gene: TRBV9
CDR3 DNA: TGTGCCAGCAGCGTAGGGACAGGGGGCAATCAGCCCCAGCATTTT
CDR3 protein: CASSVGTGGNQPQHF

J gene: TRBJ2-1
D gene: NA
clone size: NA
V gene: TRBV19
CDR3 DNA: TGTGCCAGCTCGGGTCCAGCCTACAATGAGCAGTTCTTC
CDR3 protein: CASSGPAYNEQFF

J gene: TRBJ1-1
D gene: TRBD1
clone size: NA
V gene: TRBV13
CDR3 DNA: TGTGCCAGCAGCCTTAGCGACAGGGCTCCCTTCAGGAACACTGAAGCTTTCTTT
CDR3 protein: CASSLSDRAPFRNTEAFF

J gene: TRBJ2-1
D gene: TRBD2
clone size: NA
V gene: TRBV4-2
CDR3 DNA: TGTGCCAGCAGCCAGGGGACTAGCGGGAGAAATTTTGAGCAGTTCTTC
CDR3 protein: CASSQGTSGRNFEQFF

J gene: TRBJ1-6
D gene: NA
clone size: once
V gene: TRBV7-6
CDR3 DNA: TGTGCCAGCAGCTTCGGACCGATGAATTCACCCCTCCACTTT
CDR3 protein: CASSFGPMNSPLHF

J gene: TRBJ2-2
D gene: TRBD2
clone size: NA
V gene: TRBV10-3
CDR3 DNA: TGTGCCATCAGTGTTAGCGGGGGGGCGATCGGGGAGCTGTTTTTT
CDR3 protein: CAISVSGGAIGELFF

J gene: TRBJ2-6
D gene: NA
clone size: NA
V gene: TRBV6-5
CDR3 DNA: TGTGCCAGCAGTTACTCGGGGGAATCTGGGGCCAACGTCCTGACTTTC
CDR3 protein: CASSYSGESGANVLTF

J gene: TRBJ1-1
D gene: NA
clone size: NA
V gene: TRBV27
CDR3 DNA: TGTGCCAGCAGTCCCCGGGGAGGGAGAGGTGCTGAAGCTTTCTTT
CDR3 protein: CASSPRGGRGAEAFF

J gene: TRBJ1-2
D gene: NA
clone size: NA
V gene: TRBV27
CDR3 DNA: TGTGCCAGCAGTTTATCTCGTCTCTTAAACTATGGCTACACCTTC
CDR3 protein: CASSLSRLLNYGYTF

J gene: TRBJ1-2
D gene: TRBD1
clone size: NA
V gene: TRBV15
CDR3 DNA: TGTGCCACCAGCAGAGCAGGGGGTCTAGGGTATGGCTACACCTTC
CDR3 protein: CATSRAGGLGYGYTF

J gene: TRBJ2-5
D gene: NA
clone size: NA
V gene: TRBV27
CDR3 DNA: TGTGCCAGCAGGTTCTCTGGGGGGGAGACCCAGTACTTC
CDR3 protein: CASRFSGGETQYF

J gene: TRBJ2-1
D gene: NA
clone size: NA
V gene: TRBV5-1
CDR3 DNA: TGCGCCAGCAGCTTGGTACCCCGGAATGAGCAGTTCTTC
CDR3 protein: CASSLVPRNEQFF

J gene: TRBJ2-7
D gene: TRBD1
clone size: once
V gene: TRBV6-1
CDR3 DNA: TGTGCCAGCAGCCGACAGGGTTGGGCCTACGAGCAGTACTTC
CDR3 protein: CASSRQGWAYEQYF

J gene: TRBJ2-3
D gene: TRBD2
clone size: NA
V gene: TRBV4-1
CDR3 DNA: TGCGCCAGCAGCTCCCGACTAGCGGGCGACACAGATACGCAGTATTTT
CDR3 protein: CASSSRLAGDTDTQYF

J gene: TRBJ1-5
D gene: NA
clone size: NA
V gene: TRBV7-8
CDR3 DNA: TGTGCCAGCAGCTTAGTCCACAATCAGCCCCAGCATTTT
CDR3 protein: CASSLVHNQPQHF

J gene: TRBJ2-1
D gene: NA
clone size: NA
V gene: TRBV20-1
CDR3 DNA: TGCGGTGCTGACGACAATGAGCAGTTCTTC
CDR3 protein: CGADDNEQFF

J gene: TRBJ2-5
D gene: NA
clone size: NA
V gene: TRBV11-3
CDR3 DNA: TGTGCCAGCAGCTTATATGACGGGGAGACCCAGTACTTC
CDR3 protein: CASSLYDGETQYF

J gene: TRBJ1-2
D gene: NA
clone size: NA
V gene: TRBV5-4
CDR3 DNA: TGTGCCAGCAGCCTTACACCCAACTATGGCTACACCTTC
CDR3 protein: CASSLTPNYGYTF

J gene: TRBJ1-2
D gene: NA
clone size: NA
V gene: TRBV7-2
CDR3 DNA: TGTGCCAGCAGCTTAGTAGGTGCGGGGGGCGCTTATGGCTACACCTTC
CDR3 protein: CASSLVGAGGAYGYTF

J gene: TRBJ2-2
D gene: TRBD2
clone size: NA
V gene: TRBV5-4
CDR3 DNA: TGTGCCAGCCAAGGACTAGCGGGAGGTTCCACCGGGGAGCTGTTTTTT
CDR3 protein: CASQGLAGGSTGELFF

J gene: TRBJ2-7
D gene: NA
clone size: NA
V gene: TRBV7-2
CDR3 DNA: TGTGCCAGCAGCTTGAATAGCGGTCCCTACGAGCAGTACTTC
CDR3 protein: CASSLNSGPYEQYF

J gene: TRBJ2-3
D gene: NA
clone size: once
V gene: TRBV5-4
CDR3 DNA: TGTGCCAGCAGCTCCCAGGGGTACACAGATACGCAGTATTTT
CDR3 protein: CASSSQGYTDTQYF